The 21 T cell receptor beta chains listed next were all sequenced from one sample in a study of T cell changes during pregnancy in multiple sclerosis. Sequenced by immunoSEQ multiplex PCR; TCRdb stores in-frame clones only, minus some. Here the sample spans under 80,000 clones, 80% to 95% being singletons. This sample comprised peripheral blood, obtained in the second trimester of pregnancy. The receptors were gathered from a female donor with multiple sclerosis, enrolled in a pregnancy study.

The chain carries TRBV4-3 and TRBJ2-6; D unclear. CDR3 length equals 16 residues. V was pared by 0 bases and J by 0 bases, with 6 bases between. In germline, CDR1 is LGHNA, CDR2 YSLEER. DNA for the CDR3: TGCGCCAGCAGCCAAGATGGCAGCTCTGGGGCCAACGTCCTGACTTTC. It yields the protein CASSQDGSSGANVLTF.

The gene calls are TRBV4-3 and TRBJ1-1; D uncertain. Between the trimmed V and J ends, which lost 0 bases and 4 bases, there was a span of 12 bases. The CDR3 is 15 amino acids. Per the germline V gene, CDR1 is LGHNA and CDR2 is YSLEER. Written as DNA, the CDR3 is TGCGCCAGCAGCCAAGACCGGGGTCGTGTCACTGAAGCTTTCTTT. Protein sequence: CASSQDRGRVTEAFF.

The chain has TRBV30 and TRBJ1-3; 7 bases agree with TRBD1. The CDR3 has 16 residues. Trimming cost V 2 bases and J 1 base; bases outside gene matches: 8. CDR1 and CDR2 from the germline V gene are GTSNPN and SVGIG (reference sequence). The CDR3 DNA follows: TGTGCCTGGAGTCCCAAACAGGGGTCGTCTGGAAACACCATATATTTT. Protein sequence: CAWSPKQGSSGNTIYF.

This sequence joins TRBV11-1 and TRBJ2-3, with 11 bases identical to TRBD2. CDR3 length equals 15 residues. Unmatched junction bases numbered 4, after V lost 6 bases and J lost 2 bases. In germline, CDR1 is SGHAT, CDR2 FQDESV (reference sequence). The CDR3 DNA reads TGTGCCAGCAGGCTACTAGCGGGGGACACAGATACGCAGTATTTT. Translating gives CASRLLAGDTDTQYF.

J is TRBJ2-5 and V is TRBV5-4; 7 bases align to TRBD2. Losses at the gene ends were 0 bases for V and 5 bases for J; bases not matched to a gene: 7. The CDR3 is made up of 15 amino acids. The germline V gene encodes CDR1 SGHNT and CDR2 YYREEE (reference sequence). The DNA of the CDR3 is TGTGCCAGCAGCTTGGGGGGGGGAGGTATGGAGACCCAGTACTTC. This translates into CASSLGGGGMETQYF.

The chain recombines TRBV30 with TRBJ2-7, with D hard to call. V was trimmed by 5 bases and J by 3 bases, leaving 8 bases between them. The length of the CDR3 is 11 residues. Germline values: CDR1 GTSNPN, CDR2 SVGIG (reference sequence). The CDR3 sequence is CAWEASYEQYF. The CDR3 DNA reads as TGTGCCTGGGAAGCTAGCTACGAGCAGTACTTC.

J is TRBJ2-2 and V is TRBV6-5; tentative D call: TRBD2 (5 bases). The CDR3 runs 15 residues. The germline V gene encodes CDR1 MNHEY and CDR2 SVGAGI. V dropped 5 bases and J dropped 7 bases, with 17 bases sitting between them. CDR3 loop: CASSPQGSAGGELFF. CDR3 sequence (DNA): TGTGCCAGCAGTCCCCAAGGTAGCGCTGGCGGGGAGCTGTTTTTT.

The chain is built from TRBV5-1 and TRBJ2-3; TRBD2 matches 9 bases. V was clipped by 1 base and J by 0 bases; unmatched bases: 12. The germline gives CDR1 SGHRS, CDR2 YFSETQ. The CDR3 consists of 19 residues. The CDR3 here is CASSLFGSGGHKSTDTQYF. CDR3 nucleotide sequence: TGCGCCAGCAGCTTGTTTGGTAGCGGGGGTCACAAAAGCACAGATACGCAGTATTTT.

The V and J genes are TRBV18 and TRBJ1-3, with TRBD1 identical over 8 bases. The CDR3 is made up of 16 amino acids. J lost 4 bases, V lost 5 bases, and 10 bases had no gene match. Germline CDR1 reads KGHSH; CDR2 reads LQKENI. CDR3 loop: CASSTTGGRTGNTIYF. CDR3 sequence (DNA): TGTGCCAGCTCAACCACAGGGGGAAGGACGGGAAACACCATATATTTT.

The chain recombines TRBV6-6 with TRBJ2-7, with D perhaps matching TRBD2 (6 bases). Trimming cost V 2 bases and J 0 bases, with 11 bases left between them. The germline V gene encodes CDR1 MNHNY and CDR2 SVGAGI (reference sequence). The CDR3 has 15 residues. CDR3 sequence (DNA): TGTGCCAGCAGTTACGACCGGCGGGGCTCCTACGAGCAGTACTTC. This codes for CASSYDRRGSYEQYF.

The J gene is TRBJ2-2, the V gene TRBV28; 9 nucleotides line up with TRBD2. Germline CDR1 reads MDHEN; CDR2 reads SYDVKM. Trimming took 3 bases from V and 3 from J; bases not matched to a gene: 5. This CDR3 has 16 residues. CDR3 amino acids: CASSFGGGAYTGELFF. In DNA, the CDR3 is TGTGCCAGCAGTTTTGGCGGGGGGGCTTACACCGGGGAGCTGTTTTTT.

This sequence joins TRBV10-3 and TRBJ1-5, with 11 nucleotides matching TRBD1. Losses at the gene ends were 5 bases for V and 11 bases for J; bases not matched to a gene: 8. CDR1 is ENHRY and CDR2 is SYGVKD in the germline V gene. There are 14 residues in the CDR3. The DNA for the CDR3 is TGTGCCATCAGTCGGACAGGGGGCGCCGGGGCCCAGCATTTT. Translated, it gives CAISRTGGAGAQHF.

A note on this clone: The junction shows a germline mismatch at one end, possibly a read error. J is TRBJ2-5 and V is TRBV5-4, with TRBD1 identical over 12 bases. The CDR3 contains 16 residues. Germline V CDR1 and CDR2: SGHNT, YYREEE (reference sequence). The CDR3 DNA reads TGTGCCAGCAGTTTGGGGACAGGGGGCCAGGAGGAGACCCAGTACTTC. It is translated as CASSLGTGGQEETQYF.

This clone has only one observation. This chain links TRBV13 with TRBJ1-1; D remains unclear. The germline gives CDR1 PRHDT, CDR2 FYEKMQ (reference sequence). The CDR3 loop spans 12 amino acids. With 1 base removed from V and 5 bases from J, the gap between germline ends came to 5 bases. The CDR3 DNA reads TGTGCCAGCAGCTTAGCGTTAACTGAAGCTTTCTTT. This encodes CASSLALTEAFF.

This sequence joins TRBV7-9 and TRBJ2-3; 10 bases are a match to TRBD2. Germline CDR1 reads SEHNR; CDR2 reads FQNEAQ (reference sequence). The CDR3 length is 15 residues. The ends lost 8 bases at V and 1 base at J; junction bases unmatched: 6. The CDR3 here is CASATGTSGTDTQYF. DNA of the CDR3: TGTGCCAGCGCCACCGGGACTAGCGGCACAGATACGCAGTATTTT.

The V and J genes are TRBV5-1 and TRBJ2-7, with 8 bases lining up with TRBD2. CDR1 and CDR2 (germline): SGHRS, YFSETQ. J gave up 2 bases and V 1 base, and 2 bases lay outside the gene matches. The CDR3 consists of 14 residues. CDR3 bases: TGCGCCAGCAGCTTGACCGGGAGGGCCTACGAGCAGTACTTC. The encoded protein is CASSLTGRAYEQYF. Combining the CDR3 with reference TRBV5-1 and TRBJ2-7 gives the whole variable domain KAGVTQTPRYLIKTRGQQVTLSCSPISGHRSVSWYQQTPGQGLQFLFEYFSETQRNKGNFPGRFSGRQFSNSRSEMNVSTLELGDSALYLCASSLTGRAYEQYFGPGTRLTVT.

CDR3 coding DNA: TGTGCCAGCAGCTTAGGGACAGGGAATTCACCCCTCCACTTT. The encoded protein is CASSLGTGNSPLHF. The chain employs TRBV7-6 and TRBJ1-6; TRBD1 agrees at 8 bases. This CDR3 is 14 amino acids long. J gave up 7 bases and V 1 base, and 0 bases lay outside the gene matches. From germline, CDR1 is SGHVS and CDR2 FNYEAQ.

The J gene is TRBJ2-1, the V gene TRBV19; 9 nucleotides line up with TRBD1. Germline trimming cut 5 bases from V and 9 bases from J; bases unmatched to any gene: 5. CDR1 LNHDA and CDR2 SQIVND come from the germline V gene (reference sequence). This CDR3 is 13 amino acids long. The CDR3 DNA reads as TGTGCCAGTAGTCAACAGGGGGCGTTTGAGCAGTTCTTC. Translated: CASSQQGAFEQFF. The full variable domain, rest sourced from reference TRBV19 and TRBJ2-1, is DGGITQSPKYLFRKEGQNVTLSCEQNLNHDAMYWYRQDPGQGLRLIYYSQIVNDFQKGDIAEGYSVSREKKESFPLTVTSAQKNPTAFYLCASSQQGAFEQFFGPGTRLTVL.

This sequence joins TRBV7-2 and TRBJ2-5; possible D gene TRBD1, 6 bases. Germline CDR1 reads SGHTA; CDR2 reads FQGNSA. Trimming removed 4 bases from V and 1 base from J, with 10 bases in between. The CDR3 contains 14 residues. The CDR3 here is CASSSGQIQETQYF. CDR3 coding DNA: TGTGCCAGCAGCTCAGGACAGATCCAAGAGACCCAGTACTTC. Full variable domain (outside the CDR3, taken from reference TRBV7-2 and TRBJ2-5): GAGVSQSPSNKVTEKGKDVELRCDPISGHTALYWYRQSLGQGLEFLIYFQGNSAPDKSGLPSDRFSAERTGGSVSTLTIQRTQQEDSAVYLCASSSGQIQETQYFGPGTRLLVL.

This CDR3 reads CASTLRGSNQPQHF. For the CDR3, the DNA is TGTGCCAGCACTTTGCGGGGGAGCAATCAGCCCCAGCATTTT. The V and J genes are TRBV2 and TRBJ1-5, with D possibly being TRBD1 (5 bases). This CDR3 has 14 amino acids. Trimming pared 7 bases from V and 1 base from J, leaving 11 bases between. The germline CDR1 and CDR2 sequences are SNHLY and FYNNEI.

J is TRBJ2-1 and V is TRBV2; TRBD2 matches at 14 bases. The CDR3 is 17 amino acids. Looked up from germline, CDR1 is SNHLY and CDR2 is FYNNEI. Trimming took 8 bases from V and 6 from J; bases not matched to a gene: 12. CDR3 in DNA: TGTGCCAGCTGGGGACTAGCGGGAGAGGGGACACTCAATGAGCAGTTCTTC. This encodes CASWGLAGEGTLNEQFF. The variable domain in full, completed from reference TRBV2 and TRBJ2-1, reads EPEVTQTPSHQVTQMGQEVILRCVPISNHLYFYWYRQILGQKVEFLVSFYNNEISEKSEIFDDQFSVERPDGSNFTLKIRSTKLEDSAMYFCASWGLAGEGTLNEQFFGPGTRLTVL.